Below, 26 T cell receptor beta chains from the same sample are listed, as sequenced in a study of PD-L1 blockade in urothelial cancer. Method: immunoSEQ multiplex PCR; TCRdb's copy keeps in-frame clones and lacks some. The profile shows more than 60,000 clones, about nine tenths of them singletons. Time point reported: peripheral blood 6 weeks after treatment start. This sample comprised PBMCs, obtained around atezolizumab (anti-PD-L1) treatment. The receptor source for this set is a man aged 60-69 years with urothelial cancer.

A single count supports this clone. This sequence joins TRBV15 and TRBJ2-5, with TRBD1 as a possible D gene (6 bases). Trimming shortened V by 0 bases and J by 7 bases, and 6 bases separated the two germline ends. Germline V gene data show CDR1 as LNHNV and CDR2 as YYDKDF (reference sequence). CDR3 size: 12 residues. The CDR3 protein is CATSRDRGTQYF. The CDR3, as DNA: TGTGCCACCAGCAGAGACAGGGGGACCCAGTACTTC.

The gene calls are TRBV19 and TRBJ2-5; D is perhaps TRBD2 (6 bases). Per germline, CDR1 LNHDA and CDR2 SQIVND (reference sequence). V was pared by 3 bases and J by 3 bases, with 14 bases between. The CDR3 runs 15 residues. CDR3 sequence (DNA): TGTGCCAGTAGTATTGCCCAGGGAGGTAAAGAGACCCAGTACTTC. This sequence encodes CASSIAQGGKETQYF.

The chain combines TRBV2 with TRBJ2-3; 7 nucleotides match TRBD1. The CDR3 is 16 amino acids. CDR1 is SNHLY, CDR2 FYNNEI, per germline. The ends lost 3 bases at V and 2 bases at J; junction bases unmatched: 8. In nucleotides, the CDR3 is TGTGCCAGCAGTGAGAGGGGACAGCAAAACACAGATACGCAGTATTTT. This sequence encodes CASSERGQQNTDTQYF.

The genes are TRBV2 and TRBJ1-3; perhaps TRBD1 as D (6 bases). The V end was cut by 6 bases, the J end by 3 bases, with 12 bases between. The CDR3 is 14 residues long. The germline gives CDR1 SNHLY, CDR2 FYNNEI. CDR3 protein: CASSETGFGNTIYF. The CDR3 nucleotides are TGTGCCAGCAGCGAGACAGGCTTTGGAAACACCATATATTTT.

In its sample, this clone was seen a few times. Other DNA sequences in the same sample also yield this CDR3. V and J are TRBV7-9 and TRBJ1-2; TRBD1 is a possible D gene (5 bases). Germline loops: CDR1 SEHNR, CDR2 FQNEAQ (reference sequence). V lost 5 bases to trimming and J lost 5 bases, with 12 bases between them. This CDR3 has 13 amino acids. DNA of the CDR3: TGTGCCAGCAGCCCTGGGGCCGATTATGGCTACACCTTC. Its protein is CASSPGADYGYTF.

The V gene is TRBV29-1, the J gene TRBJ1-2; perhaps TRBD1 as D (6 bases). There are 12 residues in the CDR3. Trimming stripped 6 bases from V and 11 bases from J, with 19 bases between. The V gene's germline CDR1 is SQVTM and CDR2 ANQGSEA. Here the CDR3 reads CSVDRGQSGYTF. CDR3 DNA: TGCAGCGTCGACAGAGGACAGTCTGGGTACACCTTC.

The chain is built from TRBV7-8 and TRBJ2-7; the match to TRBD2 covers 8 bases. The ends lost 1 base at V and 0 bases at J; junction bases unmatched: 11. Per the germline V gene, CDR1 is SGHVS and CDR2 is FQNEAQ. CDR3 size: 18 residues. The CDR3 nucleotides are TGTGCCAGCAGCTTAGTTTCGGGTGGACTAGCAAGCTCCTACGAGCAGTACTTC. It translates to CASSLVSGGLASSYEQYF. Looking up the rest from reference TRBV7-8 and TRBJ2-7 gives the full variable domain: GAGVSQSPRYKVAKRGQDVALRCDPISGHVSLFWYQQALGQGPEFLTYFQNEAQLDKSGLPSDRFFAERPEGSVSTLKIQRTQQEDSAVYLCASSLVSGGLASSYEQYFGPGTRLTVT.

The J gene is TRBJ2-3, the V gene TRBV13; D possibly corresponds to TRBD2 (5 bases). From germline, CDR1 is PRHDT and CDR2 FYEKMQ (reference sequence). This CDR3 comprises 14 residues. V was trimmed by 5 bases and J by 8 bases, leaving 17 bases between them. This CDR3 reads CASSLERPSGTQYF. CDR3 nucleotide sequence: TGTGCCAGCAGCCTTGAGCGGCCATCCGGTACGCAGTATTTT.

The chain recombines TRBV20-1 with TRBJ1-1; D uncertain. This CDR3 contains 11 residues. Germline lookup yields CDR1 DFQATT and CDR2 SNEGSKA (reference sequence). Deletions cut 5 bases from V and 5 bases from J, with 9 bases between. CDR3 in amino acids: CSAPGETEAFF. The CDR3 nucleotides read TGCAGTGCTCCTGGGGAGACTGAAGCTTTCTTT.

The rearrangement joins TRBV19 to TRBJ2-5, with 8 positions matching TRBD1. J gave up 2 bases and V 2 bases, and 10 bases lay outside the gene matches. Germline V CDR1 and CDR2: LNHDA, SQIVND (reference sequence). The CDR3 is 17 amino acids. The CDR3 loop is CASSIRARGLLQETQYF. CDR3 DNA sequence: TGTGCCAGTAGTATAAGGGCCAGGGGGCTACTACAAGAGACCCAGTACTTC.

The gene calls are TRBV28 and TRBJ2-7; tentatively, D is TRBD2 (5 bases). CDR3 length: 15 amino acids. Per the germline V gene, CDR1 is MDHEN and CDR2 is SYDVKM. The ends were cut back, 6 bases at V and 4 bases at J, with 19 bases in the middle. The CDR3 here is CASSTTTRRFYEQYF. Here the CDR3 DNA reads TGTGCCAGCAGCACGACTACCAGACGATTTTACGAGCAGTACTTC.

The V gene is TRBV7-9, the J gene TRBJ1-1, with 8 bases lining up with TRBD1. This CDR3 contains 13 residues. Trimming cost V 6 bases and J 4 bases; bases outside gene matches: 4. Germline assignment: CDR1 SEHNR and CDR2 FQNEAQ (reference sequence). The DNA of the CDR3 is TGTGCCAGCAGACCCGACAGGGGCACTGAAGCTTTCTTT. Its translation: CASRPDRGTEAFF. The full variable domain, rest sourced from reference TRBV7-9 and TRBJ1-1, is DTGVSQNPRHKITKRGQNVTFRCDPISEHNRLYWYRQTLGQGPEFLTYFQNEAQLEKSRLLSDRFSAERPKGSFSTLEIQRTEQGDSAMYLCASRPDRGTEAFFGQGTRLTVV.

The J gene is TRBJ1-4, the V gene TRBV7-2; the D gene is possibly TRBD1 (5 bases). CDR1 and CDR2 from the germline V gene are SGHTA and FQGNSA. CDR3 length: 15 residues. The V end lost 1 base, the J end lost 2 bases, and 8 bases lay between the germline ends. The DNA of the CDR3 is TGTGCCAGCAGCTTAGTGGGGCAGACTAATGAAAAACTGTTTTTT. This sequence encodes CASSLVGQTNEKLFF.

In this sample, this clone turned up once. This chain connects TRBV10-3 to TRBJ2-1; D perhaps matches TRBD2 (5 bases). V lost 4 bases and J lost 7, with 11 bases in between. The germline V gene has CDR1 ENHRY and CDR2 SYGVKD. This CDR3 has 13 residues. The CDR3 reads CAISVIGDNEQFF. The CDR3 DNA reads TGTGCCATCAGTGTGATCGGGGATAATGAGCAGTTCTTC.

The gene calls are TRBV2 and TRBJ1-6; 7 nucleotides line up with TRBD1. Germline-derived CDR1 and CDR2 are SNHLY and FYNNEI. The CDR3 has 15 residues. V trimming: 6 bases; J trimming: 5 bases; junction bases outside the gene matches: 7. The CDR3 loop is CASSQADRNNSPLHF. The DNA of the CDR3 is TGTGCCAGCAGCCAGGCGGACAGGAATAATTCACCCCTCCACTTT.

This clone was observed a single time. In nucleotides, the CDR3 is TGTGCCAGCAGTCCGGACATCATTAATGAGCAGTTCTTC. It yields the protein CASSPDIINEQFF. The chain couples TRBV6-5 to TRBJ2-1; D may be TRBD1 (5 bases). Trimming left V 5 bases short and J 7 bases short, with 12 bases between. CDR3 length equals 13 residues. Germline V lookup: CDR1 MNHEY, CDR2 SVGAGI.

This clone was seen once. V is TRBV2 and J is TRBJ2-7; a possible D gene is TRBD1 (7 bases). Per germline, CDR1 SNHLY and CDR2 FYNNEI. Trimming cost V 6 bases and J 3 bases, with 12 bases left between them. The CDR3 is 13 residues long. CDR3 DNA sequence: TGTGCCAGCAGGCGGGACAGAAACTACGAGCAGTACTTC. Translating gives CASRRDRNYEQYF.

The rearrangement joins TRBV9 to TRBJ1-1; 9 bases align to TRBD1. V lost 4 bases and J lost 10; bases outside the gene matches: 8. CDR1 is SGDLS, CDR2 YYNGEE, per germline. The CDR3 consists of 13 residues. The CDR3 region is CASSLQGAVVAFF. The CDR3, as DNA: TGTGCCAGCAGCTTACAGGGGGCTGTGGTAGCTTTCTTT.

The V call is TRBV4-3, the J call TRBJ2-1; D unresolved. The CDR3 length is 14 residues. V lost 0 bases and J 2 bases, leaving 5 bases between the germline ends. The germline gives CDR1 LGHNA, CDR2 YSLEER. CDR3 bases: TGCGCCAGCAGCCAAGAGCCAGCCTACAATGAGCAGTTCTTC. Residues: CASSQEPAYNEQFF.

The chain is built from TRBV18 and TRBJ1-1, with 7 bases fitting TRBD1. With 3 bases clipped from V and 6 bases from J, the junction kept 4 bases outside the gene matches. CDR3 length: 13 residues. CDR1 is KGHSH, CDR2 LQKENI, per germline. The CDR3 loop is CASSPDRVAEAFF. Here the CDR3 DNA reads TGTGCCAGCTCACCCGACAGGGTCGCTGAAGCTTTCTTT.

This chain joins TRBV19 and TRBJ2-1, with 14 bases matching TRBD2. The CDR3 is 16 amino acids. V lost 5 bases, J lost 9 bases, and 9 bases stayed unmatched. Germline assignment: CDR1 LNHDA and CDR2 SQIVND (reference sequence). In DNA, the CDR3 is TGTGCCAGTAGTCCTGGGACTAGCGGGAGAGGAAGTGAGCAGTTCTTC. This gives the protein CASSPGTSGRGSEQFF.

The chain carries TRBV19 and TRBJ1-1; 7 bases map to TRBD1. V gave up 0 bases and J gave up 11 bases; unmatched junction bases: 6. Germline V gives CDR1 LNHDA, CDR2 SQIVND (reference sequence). This CDR3 is 13 amino acids long. The CDR3 reads CASSIDDRAIAFF. The CDR3 DNA is TGTGCCAGTAGTATAGATGACAGGGCGATTGCTTTCTTT.

This chain uses TRBV10-3 with TRBJ2-1, with 7 bases that match TRBD1. V dropped 1 base and J dropped 15; count of bases not matched to a gene: 12. Germline loops: CDR1 ENHRY, CDR2 SYGVKD. The CDR3 covers 14 residues. For the CDR3, the DNA is TGTGCCATCAGTGAGTATCGGGACAGTGTTTTCCCGTTCTTC. The encoded protein is CAISEYRDSVFPFF.

This sequence joins TRBV2 and TRBJ2-7, with 7 bases that match TRBD1. V lost 4 bases, J lost 3 bases, and 0 bases stayed unmatched. CDR3 length equals 12 residues. Germline values: CDR1 SNHLY, CDR2 FYNNEI. The CDR3 loop reads CASSGDSYEQYF. CDR3 coding DNA: TGTGCCAGCAGTGGGGACAGCTACGAGCAGTACTTC.

CDR3: CASSLTLSGNTIYF. Written as DNA, the CDR3 is TGTGCCAGCAGCCTAACTCTTTCTGGAAACACCATATATTTT. The chain links TRBV7-6 to TRBJ1-3, with D hard to call. Trimming left V 5 bases short and J 1 base short, with 9 bases between. CDR1 is SGHVS and CDR2 is FNYEAQ in the germline V gene. This CDR3 comprises 14 residues.

The V call is TRBV20-1, the J call TRBJ1-2, with D unclear. Germline V gene lookup returns CDR1 DFQATT and CDR2 SNEGSKA (reference sequence). This CDR3 contains 10 residues. V dropped 3 bases and J dropped 5 bases, with 4 bases sitting between them. The CDR3, as DNA: TGCAGTGCTAGCGGGTATGGCTACACCTTC. Amino acids: CSASGYGYTF.